This T cell receptor (beta chain) emerged from a study of human T cells and chemical hapten exposure. Notes on the study in general: Sensitization with DPC brought no change to TCRs above 1 in 1000 in frequency. Expanded TCRs clustered into significantly more large CDR3 similarity groups than controls, the analysis revealed. Healthy individuals' immune responses may differ from those of donors, who had alopecia.

Trimming left V 4 bases short and J 7 bases short, with 15 bases between. The CDR3 runs 13 residues. Germline V gene lookup returns CDR1 SGHRS and CDR2 YFSETQ. On this clonotype: The antigen remains unidentified.

The time point here: patch test 2, 6 weeks after DPC sensitization. The treatment was: therapeutic diphenylcyclopropenone sensitization with weekly scalp DPC. Alopecia patients, 18 to 70 years old and DPC-suitable, served as donors. TCRdb re-derived calls from the RACE reads in MiXCR, one entry per CDR3 protein. The table records some 71,000 distinct CDR3 sequences, over 9% of them present only once. Specimen: whole blood, collected in connection with sensitization to the hapten diphenylcyclopropenone (DPC). The TCR sequence derives from a woman aged 50 to 65 with alopecia areata. Some clones in this sample may be carry-over from other donors' samples. This chain connects TRBV5-1 to TRBJ2-7; D possibly corresponds to TRBD2 (6 bases). The CDR3 nucleotides are TGCGCCAGCAGCATCGGAGGGCCCGGGGAGCAGTACTTC. It encodes CASSIGGPGEQYF.